This T cell receptor (beta chain) emerged from a study of T cells in localized non-small cell lung cancer. Overall study findings and caveats: Longer overall survival accompanied higher blood T cell density. Sequencing, confined to only one tumor region, leaves heterogeneity possible.

Looked up from germline, CDR1 is MDHEN and CDR2 is SYDVKM. With 6 bases removed from V and 11 bases from J, the gap between germline ends came to 16 bases. This CDR3 is 12 amino acids long. Profiling relied on immunoSEQ multiplex PCR, and the TCRdb table lists in-frame clones only, not all of them. This sample carries tens of thousands of clones, more than 85% of them seen once, and the ten largest clones take roughly 28%. This clone occurred a few times. Its matching antigen is unknown. The rearrangement joins TRBV28 to TRBJ1-1; no firm D call. This TCR was sampled from a female donor of 60 years or more with stage I lung adenocarcinoma. The input for sequencing was peripheral blood, taken before any cancer treatment. The CDR3 DNA is TGTGCCAGCAGGCCTGCCTCAGGTGTTGCTTTCTTT. Protein product: CASRPASGVAFF.